The 17 T cell receptor beta chains given below trace back to one sample, sequenced in a study of CD8 T cells in Susac syndrome. Roughly 0.45 to 1 ug RNA was reverse transcribed with random hexamers. TCRdb called the immunoSEQ multiplex PCR reads again in MiXCR, with one record for every CDR3 protein. The table includes about 150,000 distinct CDR3 sequences, 95% detected once. Sample: CD4+ T cells from PBMCs. These receptors came from a human donor with Susac syndrome.

The V call is TRBV20-1, the J call TRBJ2-3; 8 bases match TRBD2. The V and J ends lost 5 bases and 1 base, in that order; junction bases with no gene match: 8. Germline CDR1 is DFQATT and CDR2 is SNEGSKA (reference sequence). This CDR3 contains 15 residues. As DNA, the CDR3 is TGCAGTGCTGTGGGGAGGCGGGAGGGCACAGATACGCAGTATTTT. Amino acids: CSAVGRREGTDTQYF.

The rearrangement joins TRBV2 to TRBJ1-4, with D possibly TRBD1 on 6 matching bases. The germline V gene has CDR1 SNHLY and CDR2 FYNNEI. V lost 8 bases to trimming and J lost 8 bases, with 12 bases between them. The CDR3 covers 12 residues. The CDR3 bases are TGTGCCAGCGGTAGGGGGAACGAAAAACTGTTTTTT. Encoded protein: CASGRGNEKLFF.

This chain links TRBV7-2 with TRBJ2-5, with unresolved D. Germline-derived CDR1 and CDR2 are SGHTA and FQGNSA. The V and J ends lost 3 bases and 1 base respectively, with 3 bases between them. The CDR3 is made up of 12 amino acids. CDR3 DNA sequence: TGTGCCAGCAGCTTTCCCCAAGAGACCCAGTACTTC. It encodes CASSFPQETQYF.

This sequence joins TRBV5-6 and TRBJ2-5, with TRBD1 matching over 8 bases. The CDR3 extends over 15 amino acids. Germline CDR1 SGHDT, CDR2 YYEEEE. After removal of 4 bases from V and 7 bases from J, the junction contained 12 bases not matched to a gene. Written as DNA, the CDR3 is TGTGCCAGCAGCCCCAGACAGGGGAATATAGTGACCCAGTACTTC. Its protein is CASSPRQGNIVTQYF.

The CDR3 spells CASADSPNEKLFF. The CDR3, as DNA: TGTGCCAGCGCTGACTCGCCTAATGAAAAACTGTTTTTT. The chain couples TRBV25-1 to TRBJ1-4; D remains unclear. Germline values: CDR1 MGHDK, CDR2 SYGVNS. Trimming removed 8 bases from V and 3 bases from J, with 10 bases in between. The CDR3 length is 13 residues.

The genes are TRBV29-1 and TRBJ1-1, with D possibly being TRBD1 (5 bases). Trimming shortened V by 3 bases and J by 2 bases, and 19 bases separated the two germline ends. Germline V gene lookup returns CDR1 SQVTM and CDR2 ANQGSEA. The CDR3 has 16 amino acids. The CDR3, as DNA: TGCAGCGTTGATCTTGGTCTGGGACTCCTTAACACTGAAGCTTTCTTT. As protein: CSVDLGLGLLNTEAFF.

This sequence joins TRBV29-1 and TRBJ2-1; 14 bases are shared with TRBD2. There are 15 residues in the CDR3. Germline V gene data show CDR1 as SQVTM and CDR2 as ANQGSEA. With 3 bases clipped from V and 8 bases from J, the junction kept 6 bases outside the gene matches. The CDR3 is CSVEETSGRVDEQFF. The DNA of the CDR3 is TGCAGCGTTGAGGAGACTAGCGGGAGGGTGGATGAGCAGTTCTTC.

The rearrangement joins TRBV15 to TRBJ2-5; 10 nucleotides line up with TRBD2. The CDR3 covers 17 residues. Trimming removed 0 bases from V and 1 base from J; junction bases left unmatched: 5. The germline V gene encodes CDR1 LNHNV and CDR2 YYDKDF (reference sequence). The CDR3 loop reads CATSRELAGALQETQYF. The CDR3, as DNA: TGTGCCACCAGCAGAGAGCTAGCGGGGGCCCTCCAAGAGACCCAGTACTTC.

The chain recombines TRBV5-1 with TRBJ2-7, with 10 bases aligning to TRBD1. The CDR3 covers 15 residues. Unmatched junction bases numbered 10, after V lost 4 bases and J lost 6 bases. Per the germline V gene, CDR1 is SGHRS and CDR2 is YFSETQ. CDR3 bases: TGCGCCAGCAGCACCTCGGGACAGGGGTTTCGCGAGCAGTACTTC. Its protein is CASSTSGQGFREQYF.

This chain joins TRBV9 and TRBJ2-5; a weak D match, TRBD1 (6 bases). This CDR3 has 14 residues. V lost 0 bases and J 5 bases, leaving 11 bases between the germline ends. The germline V gene has CDR1 SGDLS and CDR2 YYNGEE. The CDR3: CASSVAPQGETQYF. CDR3 coding DNA: TGTGCCAGCAGCGTAGCCCCCCAGGGGGAGACCCAGTACTTC.

The chain employs TRBV7-9 and TRBJ2-3; D possibly uses TRBD1 or TRBD2 (6 bases each). The V gene's germline CDR1 is SEHNR and CDR2 FQNEAQ (reference sequence). V gave up 3 bases and J gave up 1 base, with 14 bases separating them. The CDR3 is 16 residues long. CDR3 sequence: CASSLTRGGGTDTQYF. The CDR3 nucleotides are TGTGCCAGCAGCTTGACCAGGGGAGGCGGCACAGATACGCAGTATTTT.

The chain carries TRBV6-6 and TRBJ2-5, with D possibly matching TRBD2 (6 bases). Germline V gives CDR1 MNHNY, CDR2 SVGAGI (reference sequence). The CDR3 length is 15 residues. Trimming took off 5 bases at V and 1 base at J, with 14 bases between the two ends. The CDR3 spells CASSTGSGIQETQYF. Written as DNA, the CDR3 is TGTGCCAGCAGTACGGGTAGCGGTATCCAAGAGACCCAGTACTTC.

A single count supports this clonotype. The V call is TRBV10-3, the J call TRBJ2-7; tentative D call: TRBD2 (5 bases). Germline V gives CDR1 ENHRY, CDR2 SYGVKD. V was shortened by 3 bases and J by 0 bases, with 9 bases between the two germline ends. There are 14 residues in the CDR3. Here the CDR3 reads CAISEGLNSYEQYF. In DNA form, the CDR3 reads TGTGCCATCAGTGAAGGACTGAACTCCTACGAGCAGTACTTC.

The gene calls are TRBV6-6 and TRBJ2-5; 10 nucleotides line up with TRBD1. This CDR3 is 14 amino acids long. V shed 5 bases, J shed 4 bases, and the junction held 4 bases outside the gene matches. Germline CDR1 is MNHNY and CDR2 is SVGAGI (reference sequence). CDR3 sequence: CASSNGQGGETQYF. CDR3 bases: TGTGCCAGCAGTAACGGACAGGGGGGAGAGACCCAGTACTTC.

The chain employs TRBV20-1 and TRBJ2-3; the D gene could be TRBD1 or TRBD2 (5 bases each). The CDR3 loop spans 13 amino acids. The germline V gene has CDR1 DFQATT and CDR2 SNEGSKA (reference sequence). V was cut by 8 bases and J by 1 base, with 13 bases left in between. CDR3 in amino acids: CSPREWGTDTQYF. CDR3 DNA sequence: TGCAGTCCCAGGGAGTGGGGCACAGATACGCAGTATTTT.

The count of this clonotype is one. The chain joins TRBV4-1 to TRBJ2-3; 9 bases line up with TRBD2. This CDR3 has 17 residues. Trimming cost V 0 bases and J 6 bases; bases outside gene matches: 10. Germline V lookup: CDR1 MGHRA, CDR2 YSYEKL. CDR3 nucleotides: TGCGCCAGCAGCCAAGAGCGGGCTAGCGGGACTTACGATACGCAGTATTTT. Its translation is CASSQERASGTYDTQYF.

The V gene is TRBV18, the J gene TRBJ2-1, with 7 bases aligning to TRBD1. Germline V gene lookup returns CDR1 KGHSH and CDR2 LQKENI. The J segment lost 6 bases and the V segment lost 8 bases, leaving 10 bases of the junction unmatched. The CDR3 is made up of 14 amino acids. The CDR3 DNA follows: TGTGCCAGCATCGGCACGGGACAGACCAATGAGCAGTTCTTC. It specifies CASIGTGQTNEQFF.